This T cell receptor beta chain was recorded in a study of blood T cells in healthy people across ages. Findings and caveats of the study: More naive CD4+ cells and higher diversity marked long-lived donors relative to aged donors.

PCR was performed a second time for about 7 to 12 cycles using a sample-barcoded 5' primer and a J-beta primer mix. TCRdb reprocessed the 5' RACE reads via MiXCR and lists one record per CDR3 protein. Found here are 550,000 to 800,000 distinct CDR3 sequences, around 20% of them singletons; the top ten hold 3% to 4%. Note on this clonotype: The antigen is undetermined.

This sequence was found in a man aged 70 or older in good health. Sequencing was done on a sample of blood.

The CDR3 protein is CSARGRHSGANVLTF. The DNA of the CDR3 is TGCAGTGCTAGAGGACGCCACTCTGGGGCCAACGTCCTGACTTTC. The chain joins TRBV20-1 to TRBJ2-6; the D is unclear. Germline-derived CDR1 and CDR2 are DFQATT and SNEGSKA (reference sequence). Deletions cut 1 base from V and 0 bases from J, with 7 bases between. The length of the CDR3 is 15 residues.